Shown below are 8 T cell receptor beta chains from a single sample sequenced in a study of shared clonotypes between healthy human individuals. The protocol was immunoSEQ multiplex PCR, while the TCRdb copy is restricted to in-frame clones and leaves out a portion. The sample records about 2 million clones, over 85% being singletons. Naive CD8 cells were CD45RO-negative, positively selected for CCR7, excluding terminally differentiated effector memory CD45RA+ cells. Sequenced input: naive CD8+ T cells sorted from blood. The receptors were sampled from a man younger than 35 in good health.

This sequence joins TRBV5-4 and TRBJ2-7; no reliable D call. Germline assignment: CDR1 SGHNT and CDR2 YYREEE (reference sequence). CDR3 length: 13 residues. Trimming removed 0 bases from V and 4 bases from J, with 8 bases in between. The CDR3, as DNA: TGTGCCAGCAGCTTGGAGCCGCCGTACGAGCAGTACTTC. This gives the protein CASSLEPPYEQYF.

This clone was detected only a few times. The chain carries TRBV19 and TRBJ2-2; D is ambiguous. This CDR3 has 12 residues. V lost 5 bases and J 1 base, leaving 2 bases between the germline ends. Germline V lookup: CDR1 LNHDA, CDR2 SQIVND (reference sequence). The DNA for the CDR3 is TGTGCCAGTAGTCTGAACACCGGGGAGCTGTTTTTT. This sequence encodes CASSLNTGELFF.

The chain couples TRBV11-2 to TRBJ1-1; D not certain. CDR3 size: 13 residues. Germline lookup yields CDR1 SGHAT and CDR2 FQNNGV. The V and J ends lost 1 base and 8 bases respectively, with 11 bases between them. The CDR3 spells CASSLVFAAEAFF. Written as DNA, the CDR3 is TGTGCCAGCAGCTTAGTGTTTGCAGCCGAAGCTTTCTTT.

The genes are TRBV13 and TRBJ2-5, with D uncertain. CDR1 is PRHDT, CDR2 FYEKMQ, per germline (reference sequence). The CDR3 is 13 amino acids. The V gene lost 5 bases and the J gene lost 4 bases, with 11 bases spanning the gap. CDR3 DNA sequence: TGTGCCAGCAGCCCTGTTATGGCAGAGACCCAGTACTTC. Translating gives CASSPVMAETQYF.

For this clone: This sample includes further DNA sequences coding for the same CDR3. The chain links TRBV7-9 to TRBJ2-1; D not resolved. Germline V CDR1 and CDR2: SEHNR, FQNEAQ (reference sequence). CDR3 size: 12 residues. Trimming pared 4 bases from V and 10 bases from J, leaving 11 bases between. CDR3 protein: CASSSVAVEQFF. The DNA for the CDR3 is TGTGCCAGCAGCTCGGTGGCGGTAGAGCAGTTCTTC. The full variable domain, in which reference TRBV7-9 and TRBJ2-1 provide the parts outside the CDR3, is DTGVSQNPRHKITKRGQNVTFRCDPISEHNRLYWYRQTLGQGPEFLTYFQNEAQLEKSRLLSDRFSAERPKGSFSTLEIQRTEQGDSAMYLCASSSVAVEQFFGPGTRLTVL.

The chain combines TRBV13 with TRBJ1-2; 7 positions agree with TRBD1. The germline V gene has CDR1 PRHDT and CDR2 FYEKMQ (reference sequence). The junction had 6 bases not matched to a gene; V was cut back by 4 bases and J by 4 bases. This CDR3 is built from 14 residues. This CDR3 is CASSSDREGYGYTF. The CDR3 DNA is TGTGCCAGCAGCTCCGACAGGGAAGGCTATGGCTACACCTTC.

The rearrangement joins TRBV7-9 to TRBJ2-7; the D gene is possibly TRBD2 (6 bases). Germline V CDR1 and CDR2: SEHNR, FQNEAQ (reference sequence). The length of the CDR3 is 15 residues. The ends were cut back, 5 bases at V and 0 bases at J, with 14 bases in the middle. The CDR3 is CASSRGERSSYEQYF. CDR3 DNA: TGTGCCAGCAGCCGCGGGGAGCGGAGCTCCTACGAGCAGTACTTC.

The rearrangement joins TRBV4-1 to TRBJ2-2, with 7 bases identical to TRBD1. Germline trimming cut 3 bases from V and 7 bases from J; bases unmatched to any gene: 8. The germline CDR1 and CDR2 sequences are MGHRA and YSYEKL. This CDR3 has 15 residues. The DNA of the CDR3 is TGCGCCAGCAGCCAGGGGACAGCCAATGTCGGGGAGCTGTTTTTT. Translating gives CASSQGTANVGELFF.